A selection of T cell receptor beta chains follows, all from one sample in a study of cytomegalovirus exposure and HLA in healthy donors. Some clones are missing from TCRdb's copy, which holds only in-frame ones; the method was immunoSEQ multiplex PCR. The sample records about 360,000 clones, roughly 90% being singletons. Sequencing was carried out using PBMCs. Source of these receptors: a young woman in good health and CMV-seronegative. Each CDR3 is given with its conserved first and last residue. The D gene is left open where the match is weak. The size of a clone is reported for some rows only, either as once, few or many, or as a class for expanded clones.

J,D,V,size,CDR3,DNA
TRBJ2-1,TRBD2,TRBV27,.,CASSWTASGREGNEQFF,TGTGCCAGCAGTTGGACGGCTAGCGGGAGGGAAGGCAATGAGCAGTTCTTC
TRBJ2-1,TRBD2,TRBV12-5,.,CASGLSGRAFVEQFF,TGTGCTAGTGGCCTTAGCGGGAGGGCCTTCGTTGAGCAGTTCTTC
TRBJ2-7,.,TRBV9,few,CASSVAYGRTYEQYF,TGTGCCAGCAGCGTAGCTTATGGCAGAACCTACGAGCAGTACTTC
TRBJ2-3,TRBD2,TRBV5-4,.,CASSFLPGLPADTQYF,TGTGCCAGCAGCTTCCTGCCGGGACTACCAGCAGATACGCAGTATTTT
TRBJ1-5,.,TRBV5-8,few,CASSLGAGRNQPQHF,TGTGCCAGCAGCTTGGGAGCTGGGCGCAATCAGCCCCAGCATTTT
TRBJ1-2,TRBD1,TRBV25-1,few,CASSANRGNYGYTF,TGTGCCAGCAGTGCCAACAGGGGTAACTATGGCTACACCTTC
TRBJ1-4,.,TRBV2,once,CASSEEVWEKLFF,TGTGCCAGCAGTGAGGAGGTTTGGGAAAAACTGTTTTTT
TRBJ2-7,.,TRBV7-8,.,CASSLGTGGRYEQYF,TGTGCCAGCAGCTTAGGGACCGGAGGAAGGTACGAGCAGTACTTC
TRBJ2-1,TRBD2,TRBV7-8,.,CASSWAFAGGYTNEQFF,TGTGCCAGCAGCTGGGCTTTCGCGGGGGGATATACCAATGAGCAGTTCTTC
TRBJ2-1,TRBD2,TRBV30,.,CAWSVRASGGYNEQFF,TGTGCCTGGAGTGTAAGGGCTAGCGGGGGCTACAATGAGCAGTTCTTC
TRBJ2-2,.,TRBV28,.,CASRNPGIPGELFF,TGTGCCAGCAGAAACCCCGGGATCCCCGGGGAGCTGTTTTTT
TRBJ2-7,TRBD2,TRBV4-2,.,CASSQRPGLAYEQYF,TGTGCCAGCAGCCAGCGCCCAGGACTAGCCTACGAGCAGTACTTC
TRBJ1-2,TRBD1,TRBV18,.,CASSPLQGTSYGYTF,TGTGCCAGCTCACCCCTACAGGGGACGAGCTATGGCTACACCTTC
TRBJ2-3,.,TRBV27,.,CASRPWLARRTSTDTQYF,TGTGCCAGCAGGCCGTGGCTAGCGAGACGTACTAGCACAGATACGCAGTATTTT
TRBJ1-5,.,TRBV6-5,.,CASSMTANSNQPQHF,TGTGCCAGCAGTATGACAGCAAATAGCAATCAGCCCCAGCATTTT
TRBJ2-7,TRBD1,TRBV27,.,CASSPRDRVYEQYF,TGTGCCAGCAGTCCCCGGGACAGGGTCTACGAGCAGTACTTC
TRBJ2-7,TRBD2,TRBV28,.,CASSGVAGAYEQYF,TGTGCCAGCAGCGGAGTAGCGGGAGCCTACGAGCAGTACTTC
TRBJ1-1,.,TRBV15,.,CATSRGGSGTEAFF,TGTGCCACCAGCAGGGGGGGTTCCGGCACTGAAGCTTTCTTT
TRBJ1-3,TRBD1,TRBV5-1,.,CASSLAGQGRNTIYF,TGCGCCAGCAGCTTGGCGGGACAGGGGAGAAACACCATATATTTT
TRBJ2-7,.,TRBV19,.,CASSMTATYEQYF,TGTGCCAGTAGTATGACAGCTACTTACGAGCAGTACTTC
TRBJ1-3,.,TRBV11-2,.,CASSPVTGGNTIYF,TGTGCCAGCAGCCCTGTGACAGGTGGAAACACCATATATTTT
TRBJ1-5,TRBD1,TRBV28,.,CASSRLEGQGFNQPQHF,TGTGCCAGCTCCAGACTCGAGGGACAGGGGTTCAATCAGCCCCAGCATTTT
TRBJ2-3,TRBD1,TRBV19,.,CASSLYRGATDTQYF,TGTGCCAGTAGTCTCTACAGGGGGGCCACAGATACGCAGTATTTT
TRBJ2-3,TRBD2,TRBV9,once,CASSVVGFGLAGNTDTQYF,TGTGCCAGCAGCGTAGTAGGTTTTGGACTAGCGGGAAACACAGATACGCAGTATTTT
TRBJ1-2,TRBD1,TRBV28,.,CASRVNPGTGNYGYTF,TGTGCCAGCAGAGTAAATCCCGGGACAGGGAACTATGGCTACACCTTC
TRBJ2-3,TRBD2,TRBV12-5,.,CASGFPPATAGGNTDTQYF,TGTGCTAGTGGTTTCCCGCCCGCTACAGCGGGGGGAAACACAGATACGCAGTATTTT
TRBJ2-7,.,TRBV6-5,.,CASSARQSSYEQYF,TGTGCCAGCAGTGCCCGACAGAGCTCCTACGAGCAGTACTTC
TRBJ2-2,TRBD2,TRBV10-1,.,CASGEGLAESGELFF,TGCGCCAGCGGGGAAGGACTAGCGGAGTCCGGGGAGCTGTTTTTT
TRBJ1-2,TRBD1,TRBV5-1,.,CASSNSTTGGAWGYTF,TGCGCCAGCAGCAACTCTACTACAGGGGGCGCTTGGGGCTACACCTTC
TRBJ1-1,.,TRBV2,once,CASSDLALNTEAFF,TGTGCCAGCAGTGACCTGGCTCTGAACACTGAAGCTTTCTTT
TRBJ1-2,.,TRBV30,.,CAWYFYGLGYTF,TGTGCCTGGTACTTTTACGGTCTGGGCTACACCTTC
TRBJ2-7,TRBD1,TRBV19,.,CATRGTGRSYEQYF,TGTGCCACTAGGGGGACAGGGAGGTCCTACGAGCAGTACTTC
TRBJ1-2,TRBD1,TRBV27,once,CASSSGGRYGYTF,TGTGCCAGCAGTTCAGGGGGCCGCTATGGCTACACCTTC
TRBJ1-5,.,TRBV7-8,.,CASSLGSTVWARHF,TGTGCCAGCAGCTTAGGGTCCACGGTTTGGGCCCGGCATTTT
TRBJ2-1,TRBD2,TRBV5-4,once,CASSLDLAGLSHEQFF,TGTGCCAGCAGCTTGGACTTAGCGGGATTGTCTCATGAGCAGTTCTTC
TRBJ2-3,TRBD2,TRBV7-6,.,CASSLSTSGRTDTQYF,TGTGCCAGCAGCTTATCGACTAGCGGGAGAACAGATACGCAGTATTTT
TRBJ1-6,TRBD1,TRBV5-1,.,CASSVGQMFYNSPLHF,TGCGCCAGCAGCGTGGGACAGATGTTTTATAATTCACCCCTCCACTTT